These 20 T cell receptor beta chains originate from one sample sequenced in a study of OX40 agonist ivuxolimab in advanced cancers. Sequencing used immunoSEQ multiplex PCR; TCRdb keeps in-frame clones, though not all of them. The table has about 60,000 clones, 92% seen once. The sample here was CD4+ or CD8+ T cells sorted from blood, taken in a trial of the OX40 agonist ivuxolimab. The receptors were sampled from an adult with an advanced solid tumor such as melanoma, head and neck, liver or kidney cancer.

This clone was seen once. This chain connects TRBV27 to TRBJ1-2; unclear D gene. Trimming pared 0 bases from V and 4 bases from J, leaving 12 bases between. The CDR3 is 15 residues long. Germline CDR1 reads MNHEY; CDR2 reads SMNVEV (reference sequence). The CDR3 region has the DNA TGTGCCAGCAGTTTATCGGAGGGTTTCGCCTATGGCTACACCTTC. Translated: CASSLSEGFAYGYTF.

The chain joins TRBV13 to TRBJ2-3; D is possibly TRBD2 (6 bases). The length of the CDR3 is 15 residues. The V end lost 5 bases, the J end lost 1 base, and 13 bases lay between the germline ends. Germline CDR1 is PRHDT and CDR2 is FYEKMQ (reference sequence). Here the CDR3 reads CASSTRLVGTDTQYF. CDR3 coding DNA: TGTGCCAGCAGCACCCGACTAGTAGGCACAGATACGCAGTATTTT.

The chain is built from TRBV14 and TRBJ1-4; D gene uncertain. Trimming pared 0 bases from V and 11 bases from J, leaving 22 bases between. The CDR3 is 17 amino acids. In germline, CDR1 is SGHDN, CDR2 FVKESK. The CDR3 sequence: CASSQDYSAGFRSKLFF. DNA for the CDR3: TGTGCCAGCAGCCAAGATTATTCGGCGGGTTTCAGGAGCAAACTGTTTTTT.

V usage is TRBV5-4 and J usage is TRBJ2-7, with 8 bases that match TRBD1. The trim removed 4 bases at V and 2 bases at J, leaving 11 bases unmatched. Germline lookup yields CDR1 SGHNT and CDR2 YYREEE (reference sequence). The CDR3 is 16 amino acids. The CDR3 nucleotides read TGTGCCAGCAGCCATTATGGACAGGGAGTGCCCTACGAGCAGTACTTC. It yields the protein CASSHYGQGVPYEQYF.

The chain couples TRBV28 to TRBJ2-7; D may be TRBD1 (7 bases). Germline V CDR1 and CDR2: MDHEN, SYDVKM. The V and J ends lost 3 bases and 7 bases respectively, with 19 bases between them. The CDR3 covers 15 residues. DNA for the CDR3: TGTGCCAGCAGTTTCCGGGGACAGAGGGCGGGAGAGCAGTACTTC. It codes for CASSFRGQRAGEQYF.

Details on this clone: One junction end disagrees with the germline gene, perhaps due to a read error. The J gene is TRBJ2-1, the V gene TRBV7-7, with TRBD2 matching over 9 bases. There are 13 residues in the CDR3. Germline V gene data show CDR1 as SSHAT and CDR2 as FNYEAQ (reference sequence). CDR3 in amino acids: CASSPGTSSEQFF. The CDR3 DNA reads TGTGCTAGCAGCCCCGGGACTAGCAGTGAGCAGTTCTTC.

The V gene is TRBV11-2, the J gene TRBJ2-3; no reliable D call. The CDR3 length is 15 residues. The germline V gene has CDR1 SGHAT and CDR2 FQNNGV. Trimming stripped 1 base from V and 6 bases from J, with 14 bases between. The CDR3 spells CASSLGPGPLDTQYF. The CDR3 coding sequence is TGTGCCAGCAGCTTAGGGCCCGGACCGTTGGATACGCAGTATTTT.

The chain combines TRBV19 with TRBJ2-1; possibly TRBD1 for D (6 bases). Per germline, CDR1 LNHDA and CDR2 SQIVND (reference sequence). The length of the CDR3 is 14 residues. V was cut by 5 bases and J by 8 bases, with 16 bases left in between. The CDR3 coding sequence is TGTGCCAGTAGTCCCGGGACACCGGCTGATGAGCAGTTCTTC. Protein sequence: CASSPGTPADEQFF.

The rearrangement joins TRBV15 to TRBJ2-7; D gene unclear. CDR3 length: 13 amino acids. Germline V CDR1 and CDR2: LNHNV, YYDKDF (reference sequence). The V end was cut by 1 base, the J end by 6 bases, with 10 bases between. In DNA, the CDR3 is TGTGCCACCAGCAGAGGCGGCTCACCCGAGCAGTACTTC. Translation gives CATSRGGSPEQYF.

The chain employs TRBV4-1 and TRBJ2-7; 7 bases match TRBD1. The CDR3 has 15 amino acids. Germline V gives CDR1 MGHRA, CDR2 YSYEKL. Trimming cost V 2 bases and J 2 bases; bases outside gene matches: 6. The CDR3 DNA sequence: TGCGCCAGCAGCCAAAAGGGGACAGCCCCCTACGAGCAGTACTTC. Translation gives CASSQKGTAPYEQYF.

Written as DNA, the CDR3 is TGTGCCAGTAGTATCGGGCAGGGGGCGATCCGCGAGCAGTACTTC. Its translation: CASSIGQGAIREQYF. The V and J genes are TRBV19 and TRBJ2-7, with TRBD1 matching over 8 bases. This CDR3 is built from 15 residues. J lost 6 bases, V lost 3 bases, and 10 bases had no gene match. Germline V lookup: CDR1 LNHDA, CDR2 SQIVND (reference sequence).

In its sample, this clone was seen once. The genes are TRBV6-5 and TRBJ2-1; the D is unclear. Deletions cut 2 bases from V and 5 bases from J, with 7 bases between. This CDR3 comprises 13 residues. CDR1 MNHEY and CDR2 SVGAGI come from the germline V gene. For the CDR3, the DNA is TGTGCCAGCAGTTACCGGTCAGACAATGAGCAGTTCTTC. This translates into CASSYRSDNEQFF.

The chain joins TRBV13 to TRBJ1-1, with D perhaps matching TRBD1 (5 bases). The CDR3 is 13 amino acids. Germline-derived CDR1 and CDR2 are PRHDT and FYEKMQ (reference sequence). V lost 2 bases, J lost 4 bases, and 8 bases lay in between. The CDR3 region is CASSLPGGTEAFF. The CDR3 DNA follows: TGTGCCAGCAGCTTACCGGGGGGCACTGAAGCTTTCTTT.

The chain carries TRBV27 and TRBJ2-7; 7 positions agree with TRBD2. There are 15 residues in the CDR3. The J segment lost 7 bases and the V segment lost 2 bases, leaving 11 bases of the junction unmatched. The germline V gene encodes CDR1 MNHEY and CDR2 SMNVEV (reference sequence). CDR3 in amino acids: CASSLGASGLLEQYF. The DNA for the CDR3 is TGTGCCAGCAGTTTAGGGGCTAGCGGCCTACTGGAGCAGTACTTC.

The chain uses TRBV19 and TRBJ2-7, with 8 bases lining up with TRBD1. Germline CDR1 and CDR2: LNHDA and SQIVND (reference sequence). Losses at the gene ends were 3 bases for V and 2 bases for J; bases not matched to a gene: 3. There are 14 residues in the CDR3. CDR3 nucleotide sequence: TGTGCCAGTAGTATGGGGACAGGCCCCTACGAGCAGTACTTC. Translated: CASSMGTGPYEQYF.

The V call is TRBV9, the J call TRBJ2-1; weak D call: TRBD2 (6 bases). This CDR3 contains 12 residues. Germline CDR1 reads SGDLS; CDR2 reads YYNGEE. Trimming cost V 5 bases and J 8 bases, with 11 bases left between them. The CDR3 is CASSPGGYEQFF. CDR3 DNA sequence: TGTGCCAGCAGTCCCGGGGGATATGAGCAGTTCTTC.

The CDR3: CASSFAQNYEQYF. DNA of the CDR3: TGTGCCAGCAGCTTTGCACAGAACTACGAGCAGTACTTC. The chain links TRBV5-6 to TRBJ2-7; the D is unclear. The length of the CDR3 is 13 residues. The germline V gene encodes CDR1 SGHDT and CDR2 YYEEEE. V lost 2 bases, J lost 3 bases, and 9 bases lay in between.

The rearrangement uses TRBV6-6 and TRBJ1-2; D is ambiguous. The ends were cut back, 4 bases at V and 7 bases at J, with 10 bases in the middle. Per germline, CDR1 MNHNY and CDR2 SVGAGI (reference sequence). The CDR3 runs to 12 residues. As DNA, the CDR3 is TGTGCCAGCAGTTTGGATGATCCTGGCTACACCTTC. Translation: CASSLDDPGYTF.

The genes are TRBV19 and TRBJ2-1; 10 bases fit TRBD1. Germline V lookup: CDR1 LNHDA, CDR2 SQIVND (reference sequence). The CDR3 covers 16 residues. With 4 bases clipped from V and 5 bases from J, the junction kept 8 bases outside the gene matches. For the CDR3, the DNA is TGTGCCAGTAGTAAACACCGGGACAGGGGTGACAATGAGCAGTTCTTC. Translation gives CASSKHRDRGDNEQFF.

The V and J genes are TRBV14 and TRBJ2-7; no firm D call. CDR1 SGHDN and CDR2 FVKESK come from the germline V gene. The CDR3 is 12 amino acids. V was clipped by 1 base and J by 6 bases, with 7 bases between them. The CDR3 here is CASSQVLSEQYF. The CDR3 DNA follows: TGTGCCAGCAGCCAAGTTTTGAGCGAGCAGTACTTC.